Listed here are 19 T cell receptor beta chains from one sample, sequenced in a study of blood T cell repertoires in COVID-19. Only in-frame clones appear in the TCRdb table, and some are missing; sequencing was by immunoSEQ multiplex PCR. The sample holds 95,000 to 150,000 clones; roughly 90% are singletons and the top ten take 7.6%. The sequenced sample was peripheral blood. These receptors all stem from a man aged 50 or older with acute or convalescent COVID-19.

The rearrangement links TRBV5-1 to TRBJ2-1, with TRBD2 matching 9 bases. The germline gives CDR1 SGHRS, CDR2 YFSETQ. This CDR3 has 15 residues. Unmatched junction bases numbered 2, after V lost 3 bases and J lost 1 base. For the CDR3, the DNA is TGCGCCAGCAGCTCGGGACTAGCTTCCTACAATGAGCAGTTCTTC. Its protein is CASSSGLASYNEQFF.

The V gene is TRBV7-6, the J gene TRBJ2-1; TRBD2 aligns across 9 bases. Germline trimming cut 4 bases from V and 4 bases from J; bases unmatched to any gene: 11. The CDR3 sequence is 17 residues long. CDR1 and CDR2 from the germline V gene are SGHVS and FNYEAQ. CDR3 sequence reads: CASSSTPLAGPYNEQFF. The CDR3 DNA follows: TGTGCCAGCAGCTCGACCCCACTAGCGGGCCCGTACAATGAGCAGTTCTTC.

The chain uses TRBV11-2 and TRBJ2-2; 13 positions agree with TRBD2. V gave up 5 bases and J gave up 3 bases; unmatched junction bases: 3. CDR1 and CDR2 from the germline V gene are SGHAT and FQNNGV. CDR3 size: 16 residues. CDR3 loop: CASSKGLAGYTGELFF. Here the CDR3 DNA reads TGTGCCAGCAGCAAGGGACTAGCGGGGTACACCGGGGAGCTGTTTTTT.

This chain connects TRBV9 to TRBJ1-2; D might be TRBD1 (6 bases). There are 15 residues in the CDR3. CDR1 is SGDLS, CDR2 YYNGEE, per germline. The ends were cut back, 8 bases at V and 5 bases at J, with 22 bases in the middle. In DNA, the CDR3 is TGTGCCAGTCAGGGGTCTCCCCCAGGAAAGTATGGCTACACCTTC. This codes for CASQGSPPGKYGYTF.

The chain couples TRBV11-3 to TRBJ2-3; TRBD2 aligns across 16 bases. The V gene's germline CDR1 is SGHNT and CDR2 YENEEA. The CDR3 is 19 residues long. After removal of 5 bases from V and 4 bases from J, the junction contained 12 bases not matched to a gene. This chain's CDR3 is CASSDRWGLAGGGPDTQYF. The CDR3 region has the DNA TGTGCCAGCAGCGATAGATGGGGACTAGCGGGAGGGGGGCCAGATACGCAGTATTTT.

This clone qualifies as medium-sized. The chain is built from TRBV14 and TRBJ2-1; no reliable D call. V lost 0 bases, J lost 10 bases, and 13 bases lay in between. This CDR3 is 14 amino acids long. From germline, CDR1 is SGHDN and CDR2 FVKESK. The CDR3 sequence is CASSQDLIFAEQFF. The CDR3 DNA reads as TGTGCCAGCAGCCAAGATCTAATATTTGCGGAGCAGTTCTTC.

The rearrangement joins TRBV7-9 to TRBJ2-7; TRBD1 matches 9 bases. Per germline, CDR1 SEHNR and CDR2 FQNEAQ (reference sequence). J was trimmed by 3 bases and V by 5 bases; bases with no gene match: 5. The CDR3 length is 14 residues. Here the CDR3 reads CASSLGGQGYEQYF. CDR3 in DNA: TGTGCCAGCAGCCTGGGGGGACAGGGCTACGAGCAGTACTTC.

The V and J genes are TRBV5-1 and TRBJ1-1, with 9 positions matching TRBD1. The CDR3 sequence is 14 residues long. In germline, CDR1 is SGHRS, CDR2 YFSETQ. The ends lost 2 bases at V and 1 base at J; junction bases unmatched: 0. The CDR3 DNA is TGCGCCAGCAGCTTACAGGGGGCGAACACTGAAGCTTTCTTT. It yields the protein CASSLQGANTEAFF.

The chain couples TRBV6-1 to TRBJ2-7; 11 bases are a match to TRBD2. CDR3 length equals 17 residues. CDR1 and CDR2 (germline): MNHNS, SASEGT. With V trimmed by 3 bases and J by 3 bases, 10 bases remained unmatched. In DNA, the CDR3 is TGTGCCAGCAGTGACCCCAGACTAGCGGGACGTCTCTACGAGCAGTACTTC. Protein: CASSDPRLAGRLYEQYF.

This clone has just a few counts. The gene calls are TRBV30 and TRBJ1-3; D gene ambiguous. V dropped 5 bases and J dropped 0 bases, with 8 bases sitting between them. This CDR3 is built from 13 residues. CDR1 is GTSNPN and CDR2 is SVGIG in the germline V gene (reference sequence). This CDR3 reads CAWVVVSGNTIYF. The CDR3 DNA reads as TGTGCCTGGGTGGTAGTCTCTGGAAACACCATATATTTT.

This chain joins TRBV10-3 and TRBJ1-5; 8 nucleotides align to TRBD1. The germline CDR1 and CDR2 sequences are ENHRY and SYGVKD. The CDR3 sequence is 15 residues long. Trimming took 3 bases from V and 5 from J; bases not matched to a gene: 6. CDR3 bases: TGTGCCATCAGTGACCCCGACAGGGGACATCAGCCCCAGCATTTT. Translated, it gives CAISDPDRGHQPQHF.

The chain has TRBV2 and TRBJ2-2, with TRBD1 matching 10 bases. With V trimmed by 7 bases and J by 7 bases, 9 bases remained unmatched. The germline gives CDR1 SNHLY, CDR2 FYNNEI. The CDR3 consists of 15 residues. The CDR3 is CASIRDRGFGGELFF. The CDR3 nucleotides are TGTGCCAGCATCCGGGACAGGGGTTTTGGCGGGGAGCTGTTTTTT.

The chain carries TRBV2 and TRBJ2-1; 7 bases map to TRBD1. CDR3 size: 18 residues. Trimming took 6 bases from V and 7 from J; bases not matched to a gene: 21. Germline values: CDR1 SNHLY, CDR2 FYNNEI. For the CDR3, the DNA is TGTGCCAGCAGGAAAAACAGGGGTCCACTGATGGAGACTAATGAGCAGTTCTTC. It encodes CASRKNRGPLMETNEQFF.

This clone was detected only a few times. The V gene is TRBV3-1 (or the pseudogene TRBV3-2), the J gene TRBJ1-4; D is undetermined. V gave up 1 base and J gave up 5 bases, with 11 bases separating them. The CDR3 covers 15 residues. CDR1 LGHDT and CDR2 YNNKEL come from the germline V gene (reference sequence). CDR3 protein: CASSQGWGGNEKLFF. The DNA of the CDR3 is TGTGCCAGCAGCCAAGGTTGGGGAGGAAATGAAAAACTGTTTTTT.

This rearrangement joins TRBV5-4 to TRBJ2-2; TRBD2 matches at 10 bases. CDR1 is SGHNT and CDR2 is YYREEE in the germline V gene (reference sequence). V shed 5 bases and J 4 bases; nucleotides not matched to a gene: 5. This CDR3 is built from 15 residues. The CDR3 nucleotides are TGTGCCAGCAGTCTAGCGGGAGCGGTCACCGGGGAGCTGTTTTTT. Amino acid sequence: CASSLAGAVTGELFF.

The V and J genes are TRBV6-5 and TRBJ1-2; D perhaps matches TRBD1 (5 bases). Trimming removed 7 bases at V and 3 bases at J, with 18 bases between. CDR3 size: 15 residues. Germline loops: CDR1 MNHEY, CDR2 SVGAGI. CDR3 coding DNA: TGTGCCAGCAAAGGCGGGGCTGCCACCGACTATGGCTACACCTTC. Its translation is CASKGGAATDYGYTF.

The chain uses TRBV12-3 or TRBV12-4 and TRBJ2-2; D ambiguous. With 7 bases removed from V and 8 bases from J, the gap between germline ends came to 11 bases. The CDR3 has 12 residues. The CDR3 coding sequence is TGTGCCAGCATCAATCGGTTAGGGGAGCTGTTTTTT. Protein sequence: CASINRLGELFF.

The chain uses TRBV5-1 and TRBJ2-7; D possibly corresponds to TRBD1 (7 bases). Trimming took off 3 bases at V and 2 bases at J, with 21 bases between the two ends. The CDR3 is 17 amino acids. CDR1 is SGHRS, CDR2 YFSETQ, per germline. CDR3 loop: CASSYRDSKGAAYEQYF. The DNA for the CDR3 is TGCGCCAGCAGCTACCGGGACTCGAAGGGGGCTGCCTACGAGCAGTACTTC.

The chain links TRBV5-1 to TRBJ1-1; TRBD1 is a possible D gene (5 bases). This CDR3 region has 13 residues. The ends were cut back, 4 bases at V and 7 bases at J, with 14 bases in the middle. From germline, CDR1 is SGHRS and CDR2 YFSETQ. The CDR3 sequence is CASSLGAEFEAFF. The CDR3 DNA sequence: TGCGCCAGCAGCCTAGGGGCGGAATTTGAAGCTTTCTTT.